These T cell receptor beta chains were read from a single sample in a study of T cell responses to AZD1222 COVID-19 vaccine. Method: immunoSEQ multiplex PCR; TCRdb's copy keeps in-frame clones and lacks some. Among tens of thousands of clones, 70% to 90% were seen once, and the ten largest hold 10%. The sample in question was peripheral blood, obtained on day 0 of AZD1222 vaccination. The source of these receptors is an adult in good health. Each CDR3 is given with its conserved first and last residue. D genes are given only for firm matches. Not all rows give a size; the values are once, few, many and, for expanded clones, a class.

D gene,J gene,clone size,V gene,CDR3 protein,CDR3 DNA
NA,TRBJ2-7,NA,TRBV23-1,CASSPPHRLRGEQYF,TGCGCCAGCAGTCCCCCCCACCGCCTCCGGGGCGAGCAGTACTTC
NA,TRBJ2-7,NA,TRBV6-5,CASSSRDGGLYEQYF,TGTGCCAGCAGTTCCCGAGACGGAGGCCTCTACGAGCAGTACTTC
NA,TRBJ2-7,few,TRBV7-2,CASNLLIGDGYEQYF,TGTGCCAGCAACCTGCTTATAGGGGATGGATACGAGCAGTACTTC
NA,TRBJ1-1,NA,TRBV3-1/TRBV3-2,CASSQGYLGAFF,TGTGCCAGCAGCCAAGGGTATTTAGGGGCTTTCTTT
TRBD1,TRBJ2-7,once,TRBV2,CASSEAGTGGYEQYF,TGTGCCAGCAGTGAAGCTGGGACAGGGGGCTACGAGCAGTACTTC
NA,TRBJ1-2,few,TRBV19,CASSIDTTDYYGYTF,TGTGCCAGTAGTATAGATACGACCGACTACTATGGCTACACCTTC
NA,TRBJ2-5,NA,TRBV7-2,CASSLLGGTQYF,TGTGCCAGCAGCCTCCTGGGGGGGACCCAGTACTTC
NA,TRBJ2-7,NA,TRBV10-3,CAISSDSYEQYF,TGTGCCATCAGTAGTGATTCCTACGAGCAGTACTTC
TRBD1,TRBJ1-1,few,TRBV19,CASSTQTGVGTEAFF,TGTGCCAGTAGTACGCAAACAGGGGTGGGCACTGAAGCTTTCTTT
NA,TRBJ2-1,many,TRBV27,CASSLWRDNNEQFF,TGTGCCAGCAGTTTATGGAGGGACAACAATGAGCAGTTCTTC
NA,TRBJ2-2,NA,TRBV2,CASSEGAGRYTGELFF,TGTGCCAGCAGTGAAGGGGCGGGGCGCTACACCGGGGAGCTGTTTTTT
NA,TRBJ2-2,NA,TRBV30,CAWSDMRRVHGNTGELFF,TGTGCCTGGAGCGATATGAGACGGGTACACGGGAACACCGGGGAGCTGTTTTTT
NA,TRBJ1-2,NA,TRBV6-5,CASSYSSAGGYTF,TGTGCCAGCAGTTACTCGTCTGCGGGAGGCTACACCTTC
NA,TRBJ2-2,NA,TRBV6-6,CASSYLRGENTGELFF,TGTGCCAGCAGTTACCTCAGGGGAGAAAACACCGGGGAGCTGTTTTTT
TRBD2,TRBJ2-7,few,TRBV28,CASSSGLAGGRFYEQYF,TGTGCCAGCAGTTCGGGACTAGCGGGAGGGCGGTTCTACGAGCAGTACTTC
NA,TRBJ1-2,NA,TRBV2,CASSDRQKNYGYTF,TGTGCCAGCAGTGATCGACAAAAAAACTATGGCTACACCTTC
TRBD2,TRBJ2-1,few,TRBV19,CASSMGREAHEQFF,TGTGCCAGTAGTATGGGGCGGGAGGCCCATGAGCAGTTCTTC
TRBD1,TRBJ1-2,NA,TRBV6-5,CASRGADRVHGYTF,TGTGCCAGCAGGGGGGCGGACAGGGTCCATGGCTACACCTTC
TRBD2,TRBJ2-1,NA,TRBV18,CASDSGRGYNEQFF,TGTGCCAGCGATAGCGGGAGAGGGTACAATGAGCAGTTCTTC
NA,TRBJ2-1,once,TRBV28,CASITSARGITNNEQFF,TGTGCCAGCATCACCAGTGCGAGGGGGATAACAAACAATGAGCAGTTCTTC
NA,TRBJ2-5,NA,TRBV6-5,CASSSPSLRETQYF,TGTGCCAGCAGTTCCCCTTCCCTGCGAGAGACCCAGTACTTC
NA,TRBJ1-2,NA,TRBV6-1,CASSEPRTFNYGYTF,TGTGCCAGCAGTGAACCCAGGACCTTTAACTATGGCTACACCTTC
NA,TRBJ1-2,NA,TRBV28,CASSLSGPARNYGYTF,TGTGCCAGCAGCTTGTCCGGACCCGCTCGAAACTATGGCTACACCTTC
TRBD1,TRBJ2-2,NA,TRBV3-1/TRBV3-2,CASSLSGTGGAGGELFF,TGTGCCAGCAGCCTTTCCGGGACAGGGGGCGCGGGCGGGGAGCTGTTTTTT
NA,TRBJ1-2,NA,TRBV6-5,CASSYREGLAGYGYTF,TGTGCCAGCAGTTACAGGGAGGGGTTGGCGGGTTATGGCTACACCTTC
NA,TRBJ2-7,NA,TRBV18,CASSPQAQGPYEQYF,TGTGCCAGCTCACCACAGGCTCAGGGTCCCTACGAGCAGTACTTC
TRBD1,TRBJ1-1,once,TRBV6-5,CASSWDRLNTEAFF,TGTGCCAGCAGTTGGGACAGGCTCAACACTGAAGCTTTCTTT
TRBD1,TRBJ1-5,NA,TRBV5-1,CASSAGQGGNQPQHF,TGCGCCAGCAGCGCTGGACAGGGCGGGAATCAGCCCCAGCATTTT
TRBD2,TRBJ2-7,NA,TRBV30,CAWSVMASGRALSYEQYF,TGTGCCTGGAGTGTAATGGCTAGCGGGAGGGCCTTGTCCTACGAGCAGTACTTC
NA,TRBJ1-3,once,TRBV28,CASRSSAGNTIYF,TGTGCCAGCAGGTCCTCGGCGGGAAACACCATATATTTT
NA,TRBJ1-4,NA,TRBV7-2,CASSLSLWGQGEKLFF,TGTGCCAGCAGCCTCTCCTTGTGGGGGCAAGGGGAAAAACTGTTTTTT